This TCR beta chain is from a study of cytomegalovirus exposure and HLA in healthy donors. Study results and limitations: Per a prior analysis, the majority of TCR beta V segments were productive roughly 90% or roughly 30% of the time. Most subjects' HLA-A and HLA-B alleles were reportedly predicted from TCR beta sequences. Roughly uniform sequencing depth across donors was assumed, possibly incorrectly.

With 60 Vbeta and 13 Jbeta primers, the PCR was carried out. Clones were sequenced by immunoSEQ multiplex PCR, and TCRdb holds only the in-frame ones, with some missing. The table has about 130,000 clones, over 60% seen once. Everyone who donated was a healthy bone marrow donor. A few counts support this clone. What it recognizes is unknown. There are 16 residues in the CDR3. CDR1 and CDR2 from the germline V gene are SGHRS and YFSETQ. Trimming took 5 bases from V and 2 from J, leaving 16 bases between them. The sequenced sample consisted of PBMCs. This TCR came from a female donor in good health and CMV-seropositive. V is TRBV5-1 and J is TRBJ2-2; perhaps TRBD1 as D (5 bases). The CDR3 DNA reads TGCGCCAGCAGATCAACAGGTTTGGGAAACACCGGGGAGCTGTTTTTT. It specifies CASRSTGLGNTGELFF. The variable domain in full, completed from reference TRBV5-1 and TRBJ2-2, reads KAGVTQTPRYLIKTRGQQVTLSCSPISGHRSVSWYQQTPGQGLQFLFEYFSETQRNKGNFPGRFSGRQFSNSRSEMNVSTLELGDSALYLCASRSTGLGNTGELFFGEGSRLTVL.